The clone carrying this T cell receptor (beta chain) was detected many times. Its antigen is as yet unknown. Trimming left V 6 bases short and J 0 bases short, with 17 bases between. In germline, CDR1 is MDHEN, CDR2 SYDVKM. This CDR3 contains 16 residues. This sample was taken from a study of molecular identifiers for immune sequencing clone quantification. Previously described methods and listed TCR primers produced bulk TCR libraries. TCRdb passed the PCR reads through MiXCR, listing each CDR3 protein once. The sample contains approximately 670,000 distinct CDR3 sequences, nearly 20% of which appear only once. Whole-study findings and limits: Effector cells kept over 98% of their molecules in clones above 20 RNA copies, while naive cells kept under 1% there.

V and J are TRBV28 and TRBJ1-1, with D possibly matching TRBD1 (6 bases). This TCR came from a human donor in good health. Some libraries in this study had Jurkat cell RNA spiked in. The sample consisted of naive CD8+ T cells from blood, with Jurkat cell RNA spiked in. Subset described: FACS-sorted CD8+CD4-CCR7+CD45RA+ naive T cells. The DNA for the CDR3 is TGTGCCAGCAGATCCCGGGACACCATCTTGAACACTGAAGCTTTCTTT. It codes for CASRSRDTILNTEAFF.